The 21 T cell receptor beta chains below all came from one sample that was sequenced in a study of blood T cell repertoires in COVID-19 (dated by TCRdb to the early 2020s). Library creation used the immunoSEQ multiplex PCR assay. TCRdb carries this immuneACCESS record with in-frame sequences only. Its versions omit some clonotypes, under half of them owing to an unresolved V gene in the studies checked, with the rest unexplained. This sample is represented by about 270,000 clones; less than 85% of them were singletons. The ten largest clonotypes hold about 3% of the sample. The sequenced sample consisted of peripheral blood. All receptors derive from a woman aged 18-35 years with acute or convalescent COVID-19.

This CDR3 reads CASSFPGNTEAFF. Written as DNA, the CDR3 is TGTGCCAGCAGCTTCCCAGGGAACACTGAAGCTTTCTTT. This chain uses TRBV11-2 with TRBJ1-1; D gene ambiguous. Trimming cost V 3 bases and J 1 base, with 6 bases left between them. The CDR3 sequence is 13 residues long. The germline V gene has CDR1 SGHAT and CDR2 FQNNGV.

The chain uses TRBV10-2 and TRBJ1-3; D unclear. CDR1 WSHSY and CDR2 SAAADI come from the germline V gene. Between the trimmed V and J ends, which lost 1 base and 2 bases, there was a span of 9 bases. The CDR3 runs 15 residues. This CDR3 reads CASSEWPTPGNTIYF. CDR3 sequence (DNA): TGCGCCAGCAGTGAGTGGCCCACCCCTGGAAACACCATATATTTT.

CDR3 DNA sequence: TGTGCCAGCAGCCACCCCGGGGCTTTCTTT. Protein product: CASSHPGAFF. V usage is TRBV6-6 and J usage is TRBJ1-1, with D unresolved. CDR3 size: 10 residues. V shed 6 bases and J shed 11 bases, with 10 bases lying between them. Germline-derived CDR1 and CDR2 are MNHNY and SVGAGI (reference sequence).

The V and J genes are TRBV6-5 and TRBJ2-7; 7 bases map to TRBD1. Germline CDR1 is MNHEY and CDR2 is SVGAGI. The V and J ends lost 0 bases and 4 bases, in that order; junction bases with no gene match: 6. CDR3 length: 15 residues. The CDR3 sequence: CASSYSMHRGYEQYF. In nucleotides, the CDR3 is TGTGCCAGCAGTTACTCGATGCACAGGGGTTACGAGCAGTACTTC.

J is TRBJ1-5 and V is TRBV6-6, with D unclear. Trimming took 4 bases from V and 5 from J, leaving 18 bases between them. Germline CDR1 MNHNY, CDR2 SVGAGI (reference sequence). CDR3 length: 16 residues. The chain's CDR3 is CASSSYSFPRHQPQHF. The CDR3 coding sequence is TGTGCCAGCAGTTCTTACAGCTTCCCCAGGCATCAGCCCCAGCATTTT.

The chain recombines TRBV6-5 with TRBJ1-2; D gene ambiguous. The CDR3 is 15 amino acids. The germline V gene encodes CDR1 MNHEY and CDR2 SVGAGI. Trimming shortened V by 7 bases and J by 4 bases, and 19 bases separated the two germline ends. The CDR3 region has the DNA TGTGCCAGCATGGTCGGGCCTAGCGGGCGCTATGGCTACACCTTC. Translation: CASMVGPSGRYGYTF.

This clone was counted only a few times. This sequence joins TRBV27 and TRBJ1-5, with 7 bases identical to TRBD1. Trimming cost V 6 bases and J 5 bases; bases outside gene matches: 10. The CDR3 consists of 15 residues. Germline loops: CDR1 MNHEY, CDR2 SMNVEV (reference sequence). CDR3 DNA sequence: TGTGCCAGCAGGAATATCGACAGGGACGATCAGCCCCAGCATTTT. Encoded protein: CASRNIDRDDQPQHF.

The chain employs TRBV7-3 and TRBJ2-3; D perhaps matches TRBD1 (6 bases). Germline V gene lookup returns CDR1 SGHTA and CDR2 FQGTGA. CDR3 length equals 15 residues. The V and J ends lost 0 bases and 6 bases respectively, with 13 bases between them. The chain's CDR3 is CASSLTPNREDTQYF. The CDR3 coding sequence is TGTGCCAGCAGCTTAACCCCGAACAGGGAGGATACGCAGTATTTT. The whole variable domain, filled in from reference TRBV7-3 and TRBJ2-3, reads GAGVSQTPSNKVTEKGKYVELRCDPISGHTALYWYRQSLGQGPEFLIYFQGTGAADDSGLPNDRFFAVRPEGSVSTLKIQRTERGDSAVYLCASSLTPNREDTQYFGPGTRLTVL.

This clone was recorded once. The DNA of the CDR3 is TGCGCCAGCAGCCGGGAGTCAACAGATACGCAGTATTTT. This translates into CASSRESTDTQYF. This chain joins TRBV4-3 and TRBJ2-3; D perhaps matches TRBD2 (5 bases). This CDR3 contains 13 residues. From germline, CDR1 is LGHNA and CDR2 YSLEER. The V gene lost 4 bases and the J gene lost 3 bases, with 8 bases spanning the gap.

The chain is built from TRBV13 and TRBJ2-7; 11 bases agree with TRBD2. Per the germline V gene, CDR1 is PRHDT and CDR2 is FYEKMQ (reference sequence). V lost 5 bases and J lost 6; bases outside the gene matches: 12. The CDR3 covers 16 residues. For the CDR3, the DNA is TGTGCCAGCAGCAAAACTAGCGGGAGTATGAAGGGCGAGCAGTACTTC. Its translation is CASSKTSGSMKGEQYF.

The chain links TRBV19 to TRBJ2-5; 8 bases fit TRBD1. The CDR3 contains 14 residues. Looked up from germline, CDR1 is LNHDA and CDR2 is SQIVND (reference sequence). After removal of 5 bases from V and 5 bases from J, the junction contained 7 bases not matched to a gene. DNA of the CDR3: TGTGCCAGTAGTGCCAGGGGGCGCCGGGAGACCCAGTACTTC. Translated, it gives CASSARGRRETQYF.

The rearrangement joins TRBV6-5 to TRBJ1-5; D perhaps matches TRBD1 (5 bases). Per the germline V gene, CDR1 is MNHEY and CDR2 is SVGAGI. V shed 6 bases and J shed 4 bases, with 13 bases lying between them. The CDR3 contains 14 residues. The CDR3 DNA reads TGTGCCAGCAGACCTCCGGGGGGTAATCAGCCCCAGCATTTT. Its protein product is CASRPPGGNQPQHF.

This clone was counted a single time. The chain uses TRBV19 and TRBJ2-7; 9 bases match TRBD1. The CDR3 spans 12 residues. CDR1 is LNHDA and CDR2 is SQIVND in the germline V gene (reference sequence). With V trimmed by 5 bases and J by 4 bases, 0 bases remained unmatched. CDR3 region: CASSDRGYEQYF. The CDR3 nucleotides read TGTGCCAGTAGTGACAGGGGGTACGAGCAGTACTTC.

This rearrangement joins TRBV7-2 to TRBJ2-3; 7 bases fit TRBD2. The germline CDR1 and CDR2 sequences are SGHTA and FQGNSA. V shed 4 bases and J 2 bases; nucleotides not matched to a gene: 9. The CDR3 covers 16 residues. The CDR3 sequence: CASSSAGTTYTDTQYF. In DNA form, the CDR3 reads TGTGCCAGCAGCTCGGCCGGGACTACATACACAGATACGCAGTATTTT.

The chain has TRBV5-5 and TRBJ2-5; maybe TRBD2 (6 bases). V was clipped by 7 bases and J by 1 base, with 17 bases between them. Germline CDR1 reads SGHKS; CDR2 reads YYEKEE (reference sequence). This CDR3 has 15 amino acids. CDR3 sequence (DNA): TGTGCCAGCGATCTATTTGGGAGGATCCAAGAGACCCAGTACTTC. Translating gives CASDLFGRIQETQYF.

The chain employs TRBV27 and TRBJ2-1; tentatively, D is TRBD2 (6 bases). Germline-derived CDR1 and CDR2 are MNHEY and SMNVEV (reference sequence). Deletions cut 1 base from V and 4 bases from J, with 26 bases between. The CDR3 covers 20 residues. CDR3 sequence (DNA): TGTGCCAGCAGTTTATTTTATTTGGGCGGGGCCGGATGGGATTACAATGAGCAGTTCTTC. Residues: CASSLFYLGGAGWDYNEQFF.

This sequence joins TRBV12-3 or TRBV12-4 and TRBJ1-4; 9 nucleotides line up with TRBD1. The CDR3 length is 12 residues. The V segment lost 7 bases and the J segment 10 bases; nucleotides outside the gene matches: 4. CDR3 region: CASTRQGGKLFF. The CDR3 DNA reads as TGTGCCAGCACTCGACAGGGGGGAAAACTGTTTTTT.

The chain recombines TRBV28 with TRBJ1-5, with a tentative D call TRBD1 (6 bases). Trimming left V 3 bases short and J 6 bases short, with 12 bases between. Germline values: CDR1 MDHEN, CDR2 SYDVKM. The CDR3 contains 14 residues. Here the CDR3 reads CASSFGGASQPQHF. The CDR3 bases are TGTGCCAGCAGTTTTGGGGGGGCGAGTCAGCCCCAGCATTTT.

V is TRBV5-4 and J is TRBJ1-2; 8 positions match TRBD1. Germline assignment: CDR1 SGHNT and CDR2 YYREEE (reference sequence). CDR3 size: 15 residues. J was trimmed by 4 bases and V by 5 bases; bases with no gene match: 10. The CDR3 protein is CASRSDRARSYGYTF. The CDR3 DNA reads TGTGCCAGCAGGTCGGACAGGGCGAGGAGCTATGGCTACACCTTC.

The chain carries TRBV2 and TRBJ2-7; 10 bases fit TRBD2. From germline, CDR1 is SNHLY and CDR2 FYNNEI. The CDR3 spans 15 residues. Trimming cost V 4 bases and J 2 bases; bases outside gene matches: 5. The CDR3 coding sequence is TGTGCCAGCAGTGTCCTAAGCGGGAGGGCCTACGAGCAGTACTTC. Translated: CASSVLSGRAYEQYF.

The rearrangement links TRBV19 to TRBJ2-3; 7 bases align to TRBD1. Germline CDR1 reads LNHDA; CDR2 reads SQIVND (reference sequence). The length of the CDR3 is 15 residues. The J segment lost 1 base and the V segment lost 8 bases, leaving 9 bases of the junction unmatched. In nucleotides, the CDR3 is TGTGCCAGTCGAGGGGGCGCAAGGGGCACAGATACGCAGTATTTT. It specifies CASRGGARGTDTQYF.